Listed below are T cell receptor beta chains from one sample, sequenced in a study of cytotoxic CD8 clonotypes in ibrutinib-treated CLL. Profiling relied on immunoSEQ multiplex PCR, and the TCRdb table lists in-frame clones only, not all of them. The data hold about 60,000 clones, with 56% observed a single time. Material: PBMCs, obtained after 24 months of ibrutinib treatment. The receptors originated from a human donor with chronic lymphocytic leukemia. CDR3s include the opening cysteine and the closing phenylalanine or tryptophan. Fields, in order: V gene, D gene, J gene, clone size, CDR3 protein, CDR3 DNA. A D gene is named only where the DNA matches it firmly. Expanded clones get a size class; other rows say once, few or many, or leave the size out.

>TRBV19|.|TRBJ2-2|.
CASSRDGSAKRAGELFF
TGTGCCAGTAGTCGTGATGGGTCTGCGAAGAGAGCCGGGGAGCTGTTTTTT
>TRBV7-7|.|TRBJ2-3|.
CASSLGLGLTDTQYF
TGTGCCAGCAGCTTGGGGTTGGGCCTCACAGATACGCAGTATTTT
>TRBV6-1|TRBD2|TRBJ2-3|.
CASIGLADTQYF
TGTGCCAGCATCGGACTAGCAGATACGCAGTATTTT
>TRBV29-1|.|TRBJ2-7|.
CSGVGTSSYEQYF
TGCAGCGGGGTCGGGACGAGCTCCTACGAGCAGTACTTC
>TRBV6-5|.|TRBJ2-3|.
CASRLGRTSTDTQYF
TGTGCCAGCAGATTGGGGCGCACGAGCACAGATACGCAGTATTTT
>TRBV10-2|TRBD1|TRBJ1-3|few
CASREGTVIGNTIYF
TGCGCCAGCAGAGAAGGGACAGTCATTGGAAACACCATATATTTT
>TRBV7-9|.|TRBJ2-1|.
CASMGVYNEQFF
TGTGCCAGTATGGGGGTTTACAATGAGCAGTTCTTC
>TRBV29-1|.|TRBJ1-2|.
CSVARSSLSGYTF
TGCAGCGTCGCCCGTAGTTCGTTGAGTGGCTACACCTTC
>TRBV5-1|.|TRBJ1-5|few
CASSSRPGQPQHF
TGCGCCAGCAGCTCCCGCCCTGGGCAGCCCCAGCATTTT
>TRBV2|.|TRBJ2-2|few
CASSKTGMSPGELFF
TGTGCCAGCAGTAAAACAGGGATGTCGCCCGGGGAGCTGTTTTTT
>TRBV4-2|.|TRBJ2-1|.
CASSPEGGHLDNEQFF
TGTGCCAGCAGCCCAGAAGGGGGACATCTCGACAATGAGCAGTTCTTC
>TRBV28|TRBD2|TRBJ2-2|.
CASSPVSSGNTGELFF
TGTGCCAGCAGCCCCGTGTCTAGCGGGAATACCGGGGAGCTGTTTTTT
>TRBV5-8|.|TRBJ2-3|.
CASSLARITDTQYF
TGTGCCAGCAGCTTGGCGCGGATCACAGATACGCAGTATTTT
>TRBV7-2|.|TRBJ2-3|.
CASSLVGPDTQYF
TGTGCCAGCAGCTTAGTGGGTCCAGATACGCAGTATTTT
>TRBV19|.|TRBJ1-6|few
CASSSNGYSPLHF
TGTGCCAGCTCTAGTAATGGCTATTCACCCCTCCACTTT
>TRBV28|.|TRBJ2-2|.
CASSFVYDGGEITGELFF
TGTGCCAGCAGTTTCGTGTACGATGGGGGAGAAATTACCGGGGAGCTGTTTTTT
>TRBV29-1|.|TRBJ2-7|few
CSASPTGTYEQYF
TGCAGCGCTAGCCCGACAGGAACCTACGAGCAGTACTTC
>TRBV9|.|TRBJ2-6|.
CASSVDRRTAWSGANVLTF
TGTGCCAGCAGCGTAGATAGGCGGACAGCCTGGTCTGGGGCCAACGTCCTGACTTTC
>TRBV11-3|.|TRBJ2-7|.
CASSRDTPEQYF
TGTGCCAGCAGTCGGGACACTCCCGAGCAGTACTTC
>TRBV5-4|TRBD2|TRBJ2-1|.
CASSPTPGTSTYNEQFF
TGTGCCAGCAGCCCCACCCCGGGGACTAGCACATACAATGAGCAGTTCTTC
>TRBV7-9|.|TRBJ2-5|.
CASSLELEEETQYF
TGTGCCAGCAGCTTAGAACTTGAGGAGGAGACCCAGTACTTC
>TRBV29-1|.|TRBJ2-7|few
CRQIITGRYEQYF
TGCAGGCAAATTATTACAGGGCGCTACGAGCAGTACTTC
>TRBV4-1|.|TRBJ1-1|once
CASSQFDRNTEAFF
TGCGCCAGCAGCCAGTTTGACAGGAACACTGAAGCTTTCTTT
>TRBV28|.|TRBJ1-4|.
CASSLGGTTNEKLFF
TGTGCCAGCAGTTTAGGAGGCACAACTAATGAAAAACTGTTTTTT
>TRBV11-1|TRBD2|TRBJ2-3|.
CASSHTTGLAGADTQYF
TGTGCCAGCAGCCACACGACGGGACTAGCGGGGGCAGATACGCAGTATTTT
>TRBV30|.|TRBJ1-1|.
CAWILGRVNEAFF
TGTGCCTGGATTTTGGGCAGGGTAAATGAAGCTTTCTTT
>TRBV6-6|TRBD1|TRBJ1-5|.
CASRPATGTNQPQHF
TGTGCCAGCAGACCCGCGACAGGGACAAATCAGCCCCAGCATTTT
>TRBV2|TRBD2|TRBJ2-7|many
CASSVSSAGAPYEQYF
TGTGCCAGCAGTGTTTCCTCAGCGGGAGCCCCCTACGAGCAGTACTTC
>TRBV6-5|.|TRBJ2-4|once
CASSYPSQLAKNIQYF
TGTGCCAGCAGTTACCCCAGCCAACTAGCCAAAAACATTCAGTACTTC
>TRBV15|.|TRBJ2-5|.
CATSRDRGGQIQETQYF
TGTGCCACCAGCAGAGATAGGGGGGGACAGATACAAGAGACCCAGTACTTC
>TRBV10-3|TRBD1|TRBJ1-2|.
CASSGDRASYGYTF
TGTGCCAGCAGTGGGGACAGGGCGAGCTATGGCTACACCTTC
>TRBV2|.|TRBJ1-4|few
CASYQPFIEKLFF
TGTGCCAGCTATCAGCCCTTCATCGAAAAACTGTTTTTT
>TRBV5-1|.|TRBJ1-5|few
CASSSGSNQPQHF
TGCGCCAGCAGCTCTGGTAGCAATCAGCCCCAGCATTTT
>TRBV5-1|.|TRBJ1-2|few
CASSLAGTRANYGYTF
TGCGCCAGCAGCTTGGCCGGTACCCGAGCTAACTATGGCTACACCTTC
>TRBV7-6|TRBD2|TRBJ2-3|.
CASIPAGADTQYF
TGTGCCAGCATCCCCGCGGGGGCAGATACGCAGTATTTT
>TRBV28|.|TRBJ2-7|many
CASHQGGRYEQYF
TGTGCCAGCCACCAGGGGGGGCGCTACGAGCAGTACTTC
>TRBV7-8|.|TRBJ1-2|many
CASSLGGRANYGYTF
TGTGCCAGCAGCTTAGGGGGGAGAGCTAACTATGGCTACACCTTC
>TRBV9|TRBD2|TRBJ2-3|.
CASSGPVAGAGTDTQYF
TGTGCCAGCAGCGGGCCGGTAGCGGGAGCGGGTACAGATACGCAGTATTTT
>TRBV6-5|TRBD2|TRBJ2-3|.
CASQGGDTDTQYF
TGTGCCAGTCAGGGAGGGGACACAGATACGCAGTATTTT
>TRBV9|.|TRBJ2-1|.
CASSVFPGWQFF
TGTGCCAGCAGCGTATTCCCAGGATGGCAGTTCTTC
>TRBV18|.|TRBJ2-5|.
CASSPKRGETQYF
TGTGCCAGCTCACCTAAGCGTGGGGAGACCCAGTACTTC
>TRBV5-4|.|TRBJ2-3|.
CASRRTALGTQYF
TGTGCCAGCAGACGAACAGCTCTGGGTACGCAGTATTTT
>TRBV28|.|TRBJ1-1|.
CASRPFTGGTTEAFF
TGTGCCAGCCGCCCGTTTACAGGAGGCACCACTGAAGCTTTCTTT
>TRBV5-4|.|TRBJ2-3|few
CASSSREGVVRRF
TGTGCCAGCAGCTCCAGGGAGGGGGTAGTAAGGCGTTTT
>TRBV2|TRBD2|TRBJ2-3|.
CASSPGGATTDTQYF
TGTGCCAGCAGCCCGGGGGGGGCGACCACAGATACGCAGTATTTT
>TRBV6-4|TRBD2|TRBJ2-1|.
CASSVEAGGYNEQFF
TGTGCCAGCAGTGTGGAGGCGGGAGGATACAATGAGCAGTTCTTC
>TRBV28|.|TRBJ1-6|.
CASSLWRSPLHF
TGTGCCAGCAGTTTGTGGAGATCACCCCTCCACTTT
>TRBV27|TRBD2|TRBJ2-5|.
CASSRTSGFQETQYF
TGTGCCAGCAGTCGGACTAGCGGGTTTCAAGAGACCCAGTACTTC
>TRBV7-2|TRBD2|TRBJ2-3|.
CASSLLEGLAWDTQYF
TGTGCCAGCAGCTTACTAGAGGGACTAGCGTGGGATACGCAGTATTTT
>TRBV7-9|.|TRBJ1-4|many
CASSLATGMGEKLFF
TGTGCCAGCAGCTTAGCCACAGGGATGGGAGAAAAACTGTTTTTT
>TRBV27|.|TRBJ2-1|.
CASSRLVSSYNEQFF
TGTGCCAGCAGTAGACTAGTGAGCTCCTACAATGAGCAGTTCTTC
>TRBV7-9|.|TRBJ2-1|.
CASSFVFEQFF
TGTGCCAGCAGCTTCGTTTTTGAGCAGTTCTTC
>TRBV9|.|TRBJ2-6|once
CASSVGQGPPTGANVLTF
TGTGCCAGCAGCGTAGGTCAAGGACCCCCAACTGGGGCCAACGTCCTGACTTTC
>TRBV14|TRBD2|TRBJ2-1|.
CASSQISGSPRNEQFF
TGTGCCAGCAGCCAAATAAGCGGGAGCCCAAGGAATGAGCAGTTCTTC